This TCR beta chain was retrieved from a study of cytomegalovirus exposure and HLA in healthy donors. Overall study findings and caveats: As a later analysis revealed, most CMV-associated TCR beta chains appeared HLA-restricted. Donors belonging to an Asian-associated ancestry cluster reportedly showed fewer N-insertions in productive TCRs than the roughly 670-donor mean, according to what a later analysis found.

Only one count was recorded for this clone. Its antigen is currently unknown. Use of 60 Vbeta and 13 Jbeta primers characterized the PCR. Some clones are missing from TCRdb's copy, which holds only in-frame ones; the method was immunoSEQ multiplex PCR. The profile shows about 96,000 clones, about 70% of them singletons. V lost 1 base and J lost 6, with 16 bases in between. The CDR3 runs to 15 residues. CDR1 is SGHVS, CDR2 FNYEAQ, per germline. Sequenced material: PBMCs. The gene calls are TRBV7-6 and TRBJ2-7; possible D gene TRBD1, 5 bases. This receptor was taken from a female donor in good health and CMV-seropositive. The CDR3 bases are TGTGCCAGCAGCTTAGTCGCAGGGATCGTGGGCGAGCAGTACTTC. Translated: CASSLVAGIVGEQYF.